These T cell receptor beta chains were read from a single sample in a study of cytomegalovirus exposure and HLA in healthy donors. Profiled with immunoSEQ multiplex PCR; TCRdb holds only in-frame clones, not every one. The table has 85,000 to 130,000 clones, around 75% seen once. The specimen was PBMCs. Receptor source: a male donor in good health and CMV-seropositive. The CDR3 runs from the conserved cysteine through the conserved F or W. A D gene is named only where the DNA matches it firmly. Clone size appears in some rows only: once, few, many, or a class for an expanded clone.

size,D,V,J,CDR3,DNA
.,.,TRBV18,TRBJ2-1,CASSPTPLDTYEQFF,TGTGCCAGCTCCCCGACTCCCCTGGATACCTATGAGCAGTTCTTC
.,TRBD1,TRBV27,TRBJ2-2,CASRQGDTGELFF,TGTGCCAGCCGACAGGGGGACACCGGGGAGCTGTTTTTT
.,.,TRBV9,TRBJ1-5,CASSPDVGANQPQHF,TGTGCCAGCAGCCCGGACGTAGGGGCCAATCAGCCCCAGCATTTT
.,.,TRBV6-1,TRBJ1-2,CASSEQWRRVYGYTF,TGTGCCAGCAGTGAACAGTGGAGACGGGTCTATGGCTACACCTTC
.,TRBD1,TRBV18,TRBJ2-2,CASSPGTGQTGELFF,TGTGCCAGCTCACCAGGGACAGGACAAACCGGGGAGCTGTTTTTT
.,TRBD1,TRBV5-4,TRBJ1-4,CASSYDRGTNEKLFF,TGTGCCAGCAGCTACGACAGGGGAACTAATGAAAAACTGTTTTTT
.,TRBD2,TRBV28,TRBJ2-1,CASSFLRGGEQFF,TGTGCCAGCAGTTTCCTGCGCGGGGGGGAGCAGTTCTTC
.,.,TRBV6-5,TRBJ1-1,CASSPSGDTEAFF,TGTGCCAGCAGTCCCTCCGGGGACACTGAAGCTTTCTTT
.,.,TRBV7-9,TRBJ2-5,CASTADTFKGTQYF,TGTGCCAGCACCGCGGACACGTTTAAGGGGACCCAGTACTTC
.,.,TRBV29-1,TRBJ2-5,CSVERGGTAGETQYF,TGCAGCGTTGAAAGAGGCGGAACTGCTGGAGAGACCCAGTACTTC
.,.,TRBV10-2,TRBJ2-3,CASNLRGATDTQYF,TGCGCCAGCAACTTACGGGGGGCCACAGATACGCAGTATTTT
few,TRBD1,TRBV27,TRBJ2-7,CASSDDRVAYEQYF,TGTGCCAGCAGTGACGACAGGGTCGCCTACGAGCAGTACTTC
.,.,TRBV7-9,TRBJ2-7,CASSLEAGSYEQYF,TGTGCCAGCAGCTTAGAGGCAGGATCCTACGAGCAGTACTTC
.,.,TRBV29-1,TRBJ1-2,CSVGGSDTGANYGYTF,TGCAGCGTTGGTGGGTCAGACACAGGAGCTAACTATGGCTACACCTTC
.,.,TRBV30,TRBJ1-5,CAWSVSPGYQPQHF,TGTGCCTGGAGTGTCAGCCCAGGGTATCAGCCCCAGCATTTT
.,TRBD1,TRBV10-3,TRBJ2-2,CAISPGQGSANTGELFF,TGTGCCATCAGTCCGGGACAGGGGTCAGCGAACACCGGGGAGCTGTTTTTT
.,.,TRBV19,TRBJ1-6,CASRPELNSPLHF,TGTGCCAGTAGGCCGGAACTAAATTCACCCCTCCACTTT
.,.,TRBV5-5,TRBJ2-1,CASSLDRGGRGLNEQFF,TGTGCCAGCAGCTTGGATCGTGGTGGAAGGGGCTTAAATGAGCAGTTCTTC
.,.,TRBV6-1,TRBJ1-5,CASSELNTSNQPQHF,TGTGCCAGCAGTGAGCTTAACACAAGCAATCAGCCCCAGCATTTT
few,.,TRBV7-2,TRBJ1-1,CASSLSRWQGFGGTEAFF,TGTGCCAGCAGCTTAAGTCGGTGGCAGGGGTTTGGTGGCACTGAAGCTTTCTTT
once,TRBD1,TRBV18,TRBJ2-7,CASSEGTGGIEQYF,TGTGCCAGCTCAGAAGGGACAGGGGGAATCGAGCAGTACTTC
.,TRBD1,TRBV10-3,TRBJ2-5,CAIRSSTGTQETQYF,TGTGCCATCAGGAGTTCGACAGGGACCCAAGAGACCCAGTACTTC
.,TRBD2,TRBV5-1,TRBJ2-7,CASSLGSAGGYSYEQYF,TGCGCCAGCAGCTTGGGGTCAGCGGGGGGCTACTCCTACGAGCAGTACTTC
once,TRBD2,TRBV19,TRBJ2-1,CASSMPGGRWFF,TGTGCCAGTAGTATGCCGGGGGGACGGTGGTTCTTC
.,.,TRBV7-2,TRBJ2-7,CASSPLTSNEQYF,TGTGCCAGCAGCCCCCTCACTAGCAACGAGCAGTACTTC
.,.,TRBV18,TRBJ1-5,CASSPQAAVLGNQPQHF,TGTGCCAGCTCACCACAGGCGGCAGTGTTAGGCAATCAGCCCCAGCATTTT
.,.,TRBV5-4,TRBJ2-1,CASSSPSSSYNEQFF,TGTGCCAGCAGCTCCCCTTCCAGCTCCTACAATGAGCAGTTCTTC
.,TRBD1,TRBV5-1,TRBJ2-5,CASTPSTGGETQYF,TGCGCCAGCACCCCTTCGACAGGGGGTGAGACCCAGTACTTC
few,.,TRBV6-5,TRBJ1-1,CASRQGPHTEAFF,TGTGCCAGCAGACAGGGACCTCACACTGAAGCTTTCTTT
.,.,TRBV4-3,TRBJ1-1,CASSQGRQVNTEAFF,TGCGCCAGCAGCCAGGGGAGACAGGTGAACACTGAAGCTTTCTTT
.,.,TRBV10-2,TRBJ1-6,CASSESGGGTPLHF,TGCGCCAGCAGTGAGTCGGGGGGAGGTACACCCCTCCACTTT
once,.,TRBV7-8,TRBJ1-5,CASSLAVASYSNQPQHF,TGTGCCAGCAGCTTAGCGGTCGCATCCTATAGCAATCAGCCCCAGCATTTT
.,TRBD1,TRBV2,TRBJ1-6,CASSVSYRGASSYNSPLHF,TGTGCCAGCAGTGTTTCCTACAGGGGAGCGAGTTCCTATAATTCACCCCTCCACTTT
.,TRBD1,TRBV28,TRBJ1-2,CASTSDRAIYGYTF,TGTGCCAGCACCTCCGACAGGGCTATCTATGGCTACACCTTC
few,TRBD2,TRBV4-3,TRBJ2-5,CASSQDRGGTETQYF,TGCGCCAGCAGCCAAGATCGGGGGGGGACAGAGACCCAGTACTTC
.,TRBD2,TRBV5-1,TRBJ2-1,CASSLALGPAGGEQFF,TGCGCCAGCAGCTTGGCACTGGGCCCAGCGGGAGGGGAGCAGTTCTTC
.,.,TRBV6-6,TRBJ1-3,CASSNRRGNTIYF,TGTGCCAGCAGCAACCGACGGGGGAACACCATATATTTT
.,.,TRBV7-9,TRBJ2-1,CASSPWGRGEGNEQFF,TGTGCCAGCAGCCCCTGGGGGAGGGGGGAGGGCAATGAGCAGTTCTTC
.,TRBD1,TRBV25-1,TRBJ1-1,CASSSPGQGYTEAFF,TGTGCCAGCAGCTCCCCGGGACAGGGTTACACTGAAGCTTTCTTT
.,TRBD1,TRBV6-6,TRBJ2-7,CASSYRQGAFEQYF,TGTGCCAGCAGTTACCGGCAGGGGGCATTCGAGCAGTACTTC
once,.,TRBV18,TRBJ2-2,CASSATSLNTGELFF,TGTGCCAGCTCAGCTACTAGCCTAAACACCGGGGAGCTGTTTTTT
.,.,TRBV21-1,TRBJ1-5,CASSKPRGNQPQHF,TGTGCCAGCAGCAAACCCAGGGGCAATCAGCCCCAGCATTTT
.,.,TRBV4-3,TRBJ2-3,CASSQDPRIPTDTQYF,TGCGCCAGCAGCCAAGATCCCAGGATCCCGACAGATACGCAGTATTTT
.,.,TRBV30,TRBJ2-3,CAWSTSTDTQYF,TGTGCCTGGAGTACTAGCACAGATACGCAGTATTTT
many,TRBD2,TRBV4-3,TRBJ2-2,CASSKTSGGDYGELFF,TGCGCCAGCAGCAAGACTAGCGGGGGGGATTACGGGGAGCTGTTTTTT
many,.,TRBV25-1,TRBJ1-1,CASSGRDSWNTEAFF,TGTGCCAGCAGTGGCCGGGACTCTTGGAACACTGAAGCTTTCTTT
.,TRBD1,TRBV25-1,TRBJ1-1,CASSEYSLQGDGAFF,TGTGCCAGCAGTGAATATAGTTTACAGGGGGACGGAGCTTTCTTT
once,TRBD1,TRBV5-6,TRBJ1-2,CASSQGQGANYGYTF,TGTGCCAGCAGCCAAGGACAGGGTGCTAACTATGGCTACACCTTC
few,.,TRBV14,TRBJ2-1,CASSQEILTGRNEQFF,TGTGCCAGCAGCCAAGAAATACTGACAGGGAGGAATGAGCAGTTCTTC
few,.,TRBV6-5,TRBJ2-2,CASSQTGSNTGELFF,TGTGCCAGCAGCCAGACAGGTTCGAACACCGGGGAGCTGTTTTTT
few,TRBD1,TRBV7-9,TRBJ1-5,CASSFGTGGNSNQPQHF,TGTGCCAGCAGCTTCGGGACAGGGGGTAATAGCAATCAGCCCCAGCATTTT
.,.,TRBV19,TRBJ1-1,CASSIGRSNTEAFF,TGTGCCAGTAGTATAGGCAGAAGTAACACTGAAGCTTTCTTT
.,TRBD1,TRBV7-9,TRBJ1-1,CASRSQGRNTEAFF,TGTGCCAGCAGGTCACAGGGGAGGAACACTGAAGCTTTCTTT
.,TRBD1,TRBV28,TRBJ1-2,CASRGQGDYVNYGYTF,TGTGCCAGCAGGGGACAGGGGGACTACGTTAACTATGGCTACACCTTC
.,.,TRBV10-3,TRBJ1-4,CAISESQGSNEKLFF,TGTGCCATCAGTGAGTCGCAGGGTTCTAATGAAAAACTGTTTTTT
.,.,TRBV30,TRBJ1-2,CAFHPLGQNYGYTF,TGTGCCTTCCACCCCCTCGGACAGAACTATGGCTACACCTTC
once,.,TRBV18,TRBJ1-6,CASSPELSTYNSPLHF,TGTGCCAGCTCACCAGAACTATCCACCTATAATTCACCCCTCCACTTT